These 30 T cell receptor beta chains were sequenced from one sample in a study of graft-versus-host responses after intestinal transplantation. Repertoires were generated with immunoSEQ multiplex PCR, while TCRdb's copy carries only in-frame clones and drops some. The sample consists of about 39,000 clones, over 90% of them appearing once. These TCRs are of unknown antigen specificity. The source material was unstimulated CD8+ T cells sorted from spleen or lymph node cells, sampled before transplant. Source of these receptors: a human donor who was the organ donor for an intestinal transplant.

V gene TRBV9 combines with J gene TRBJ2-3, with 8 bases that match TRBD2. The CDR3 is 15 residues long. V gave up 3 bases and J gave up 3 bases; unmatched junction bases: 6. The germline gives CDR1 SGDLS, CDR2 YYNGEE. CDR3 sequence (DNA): TGTGCCAGCAGCGGCGGACTAGCTCGGACAGATACGCAGTATTTT. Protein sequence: CASSGGLARTDTQYF.

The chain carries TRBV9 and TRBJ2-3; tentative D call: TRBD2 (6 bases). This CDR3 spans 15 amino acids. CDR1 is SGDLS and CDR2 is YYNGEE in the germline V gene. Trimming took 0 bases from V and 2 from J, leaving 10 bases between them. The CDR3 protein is CASSVAGRDTDTQYF. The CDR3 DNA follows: TGTGCCAGCAGCGTAGCAGGGCGGGACACAGATACGCAGTATTTT.

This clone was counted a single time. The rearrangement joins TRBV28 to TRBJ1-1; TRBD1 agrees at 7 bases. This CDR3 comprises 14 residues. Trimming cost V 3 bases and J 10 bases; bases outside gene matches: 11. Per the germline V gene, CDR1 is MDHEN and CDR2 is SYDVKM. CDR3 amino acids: CASSFRDSRNVAFF. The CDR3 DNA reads TGTGCCAGCAGTTTTCGGGACAGCAGGAATGTAGCTTTCTTT.

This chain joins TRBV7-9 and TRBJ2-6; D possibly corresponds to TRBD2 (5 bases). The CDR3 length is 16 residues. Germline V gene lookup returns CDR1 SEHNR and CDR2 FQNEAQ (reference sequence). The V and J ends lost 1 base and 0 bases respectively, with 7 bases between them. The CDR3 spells CASSLVGDSGANVLTF. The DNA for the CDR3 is TGTGCCAGCAGCTTAGTGGGAGACTCTGGGGCCAACGTCCTGACTTTC.

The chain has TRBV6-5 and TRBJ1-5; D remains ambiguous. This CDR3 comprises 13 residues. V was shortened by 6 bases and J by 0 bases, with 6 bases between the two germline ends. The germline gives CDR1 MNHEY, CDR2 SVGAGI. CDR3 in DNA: TGTGCCAGCAGGGACGTTAGCAATCAGCCCCAGCATTTT. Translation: CASRDVSNQPQHF.

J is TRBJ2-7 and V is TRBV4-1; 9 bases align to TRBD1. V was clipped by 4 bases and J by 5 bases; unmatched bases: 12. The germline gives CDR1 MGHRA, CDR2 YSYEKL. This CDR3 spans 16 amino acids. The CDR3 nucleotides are TGCGCCAGCAGCCCGACCGGGACAGGGAACAGGAACGAGCAGTACTTC. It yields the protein CASSPTGTGNRNEQYF.

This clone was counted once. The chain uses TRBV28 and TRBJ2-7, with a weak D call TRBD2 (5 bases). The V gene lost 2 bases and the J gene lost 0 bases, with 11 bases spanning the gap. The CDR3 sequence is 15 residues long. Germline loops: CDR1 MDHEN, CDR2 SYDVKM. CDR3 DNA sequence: TGTGCCAGCAGTTTAAGAGGGCCGGTCTCCTACGAGCAGTACTTC. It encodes CASSLRGPVSYEQYF. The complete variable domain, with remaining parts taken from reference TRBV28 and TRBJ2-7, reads DVKVTQSSRYLVKRTGEKVFLECVQDMDHENMFWYRQDPGLGLRLIYFSYDVKMKEKGDIPEGYSVSREKKERFSLILESASTNQTSMYLCASSLRGPVSYEQYFGPGTRLTVT.

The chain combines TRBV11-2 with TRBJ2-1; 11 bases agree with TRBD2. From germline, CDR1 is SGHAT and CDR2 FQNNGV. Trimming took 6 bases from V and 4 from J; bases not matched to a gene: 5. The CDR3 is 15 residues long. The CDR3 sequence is CASREGLADYNEQFF. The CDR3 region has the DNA TGTGCCAGCAGGGAGGGACTAGCGGATTACAATGAGCAGTTCTTC.

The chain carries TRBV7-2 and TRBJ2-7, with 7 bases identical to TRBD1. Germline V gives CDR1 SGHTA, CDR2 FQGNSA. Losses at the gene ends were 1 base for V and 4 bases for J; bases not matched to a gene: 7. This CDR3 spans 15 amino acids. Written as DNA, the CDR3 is TGTGCCAGCAGCTTAGAGGGCAGGGGGTCTTACGAGCAGTACTTC. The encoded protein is CASSLEGRGSYEQYF. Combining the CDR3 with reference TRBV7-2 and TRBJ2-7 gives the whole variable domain GAGVSQSPSNKVTEKGKDVELRCDPISGHTALYWYRQSLGQGLEFLIYFQGNSAPDKSGLPSDRFSAERTGGSVSTLTIQRTQQEDSAVYLCASSLEGRGSYEQYFGPGTRLTVT.

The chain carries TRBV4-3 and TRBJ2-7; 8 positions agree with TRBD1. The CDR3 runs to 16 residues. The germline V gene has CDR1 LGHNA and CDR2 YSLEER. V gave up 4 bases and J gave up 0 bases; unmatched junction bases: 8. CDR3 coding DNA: TGCGCCAGCAGCCCCCGGAGGACAGGGAACTCCTACGAGCAGTACTTC. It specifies CASSPRRTGNSYEQYF.

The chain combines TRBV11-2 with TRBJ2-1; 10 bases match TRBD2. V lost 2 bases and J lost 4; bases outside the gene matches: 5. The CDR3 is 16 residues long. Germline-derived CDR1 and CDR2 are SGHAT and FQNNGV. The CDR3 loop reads CASSLLAGVGYNEQFF. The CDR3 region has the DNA TGTGCCAGCAGCTTACTAGCGGGAGTGGGTTACAATGAGCAGTTCTTC.

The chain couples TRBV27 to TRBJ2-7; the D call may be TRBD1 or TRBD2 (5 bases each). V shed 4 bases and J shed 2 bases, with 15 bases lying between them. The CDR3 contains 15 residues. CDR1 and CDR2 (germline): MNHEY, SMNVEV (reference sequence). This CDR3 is CASSWASSGPYEQYF. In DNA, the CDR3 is TGTGCCAGCAGTTGGGCCTCTTCGGGGCCCTACGAGCAGTACTTC.

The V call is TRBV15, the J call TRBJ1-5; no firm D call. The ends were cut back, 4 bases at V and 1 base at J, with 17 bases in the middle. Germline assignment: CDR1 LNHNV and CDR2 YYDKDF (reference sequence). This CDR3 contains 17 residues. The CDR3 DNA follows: TGTGCCACCAGCAACGGTCGCCCTACCGAGAGCAATCAGCCCCAGCATTTT. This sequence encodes CATSNGRPTESNQPQHF.

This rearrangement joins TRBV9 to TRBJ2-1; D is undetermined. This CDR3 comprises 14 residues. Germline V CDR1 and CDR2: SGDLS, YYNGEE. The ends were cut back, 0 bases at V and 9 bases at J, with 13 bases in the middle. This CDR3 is CASSVAPLLGEQFF. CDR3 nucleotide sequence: TGTGCCAGCAGCGTAGCCCCGCTACTGGGTGAGCAGTTCTTC.

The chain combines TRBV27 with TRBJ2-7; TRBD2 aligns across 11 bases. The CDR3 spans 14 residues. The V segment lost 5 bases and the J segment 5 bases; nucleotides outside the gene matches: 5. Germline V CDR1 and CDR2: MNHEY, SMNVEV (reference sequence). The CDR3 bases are TGTGCCAGCAGTACCCGACTAGCGGGAAACGAGCAGTACTTC. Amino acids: CASSTRLAGNEQYF.

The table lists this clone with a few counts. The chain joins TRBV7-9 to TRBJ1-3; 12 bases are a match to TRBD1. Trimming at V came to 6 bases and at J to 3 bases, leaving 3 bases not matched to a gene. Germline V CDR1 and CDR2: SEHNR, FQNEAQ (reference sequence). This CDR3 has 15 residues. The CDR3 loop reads CASRGQGASGNTIYF. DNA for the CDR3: TGTGCCAGCAGGGGACAGGGGGCAAGTGGAAACACCATATATTTT.

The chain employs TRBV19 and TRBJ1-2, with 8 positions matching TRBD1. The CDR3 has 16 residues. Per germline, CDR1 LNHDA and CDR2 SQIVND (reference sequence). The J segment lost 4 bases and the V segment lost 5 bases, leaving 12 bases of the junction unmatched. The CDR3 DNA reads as TGTGCCAGTAGTTCCCGGGACAGGTCGTGGGGCTATGGCTACACCTTC. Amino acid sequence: CASSSRDRSWGYGYTF.

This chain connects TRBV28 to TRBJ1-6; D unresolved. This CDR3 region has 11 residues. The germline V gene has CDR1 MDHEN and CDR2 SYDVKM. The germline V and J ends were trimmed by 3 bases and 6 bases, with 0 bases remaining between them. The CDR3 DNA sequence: TGTGCCAGCAGTTTTAATTCACCCCTCCACTTT. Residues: CASSFNSPLHF.

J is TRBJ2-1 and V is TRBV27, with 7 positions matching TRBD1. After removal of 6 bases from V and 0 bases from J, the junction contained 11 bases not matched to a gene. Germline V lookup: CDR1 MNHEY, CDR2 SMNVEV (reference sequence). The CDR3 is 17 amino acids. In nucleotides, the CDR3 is TGTGCCAGCAGCCCATTCCGGGACAGCTCCTCCTACAATGAGCAGTTCTTC. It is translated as CASSPFRDSSSYNEQFF.

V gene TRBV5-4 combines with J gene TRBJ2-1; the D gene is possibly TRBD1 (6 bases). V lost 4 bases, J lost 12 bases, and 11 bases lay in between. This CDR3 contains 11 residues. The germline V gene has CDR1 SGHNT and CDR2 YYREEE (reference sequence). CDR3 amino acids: CASSIAGAQFF. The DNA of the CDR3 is TGTGCCAGCAGCATTGCAGGGGCGCAGTTCTTC.

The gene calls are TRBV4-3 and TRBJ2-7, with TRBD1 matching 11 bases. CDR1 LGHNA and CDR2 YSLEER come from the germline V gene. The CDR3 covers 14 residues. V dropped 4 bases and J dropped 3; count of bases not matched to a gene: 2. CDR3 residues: CASSPGTGGYEQYF. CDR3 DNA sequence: TGCGCCAGCAGCCCAGGGACAGGGGGCTACGAGCAGTACTTC.

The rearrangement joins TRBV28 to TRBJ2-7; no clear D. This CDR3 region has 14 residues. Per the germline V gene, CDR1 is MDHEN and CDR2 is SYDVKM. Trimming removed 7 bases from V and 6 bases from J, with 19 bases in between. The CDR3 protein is CASTYGPRRSEQYF. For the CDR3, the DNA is TGTGCCAGCACCTATGGGCCAAGGCGCTCCGAGCAGTACTTC.

The CDR3 reads CASIRRTVNEKLFF. As DNA, the CDR3 is TGTGCCAGCATCCGGCGGACAGTAAATGAAAAACTGTTTTTT. V is TRBV28 and J is TRBJ1-4; possible D gene TRBD1, 6 bases. Per the germline V gene, CDR1 is MDHEN and CDR2 is SYDVKM. Trimming shortened V by 7 bases and J by 5 bases, and 14 bases separated the two germline ends. This CDR3 comprises 14 residues.

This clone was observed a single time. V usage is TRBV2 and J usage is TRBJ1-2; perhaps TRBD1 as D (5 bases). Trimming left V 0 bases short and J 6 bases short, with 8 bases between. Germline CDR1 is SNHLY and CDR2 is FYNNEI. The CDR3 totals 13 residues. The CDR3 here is CASSEADSNGYTF. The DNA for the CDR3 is TGTGCCAGCAGTGAAGCCGACAGTAATGGCTACACCTTC.

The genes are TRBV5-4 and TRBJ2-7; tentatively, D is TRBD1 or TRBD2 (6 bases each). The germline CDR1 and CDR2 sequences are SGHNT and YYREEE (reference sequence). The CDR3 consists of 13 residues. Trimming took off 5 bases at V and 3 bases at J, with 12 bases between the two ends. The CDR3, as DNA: TGTGCCAGCAGGCCCAAGGGGGGCTACGAGCAGTACTTC. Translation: CASRPKGGYEQYF.

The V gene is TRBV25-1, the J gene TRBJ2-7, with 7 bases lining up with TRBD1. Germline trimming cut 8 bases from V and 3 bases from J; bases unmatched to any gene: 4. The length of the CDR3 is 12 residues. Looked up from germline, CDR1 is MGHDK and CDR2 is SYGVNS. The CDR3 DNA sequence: TGTGCCAGCGGGGACAGCCTCTACGAGCAGTACTTC. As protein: CASGDSLYEQYF.

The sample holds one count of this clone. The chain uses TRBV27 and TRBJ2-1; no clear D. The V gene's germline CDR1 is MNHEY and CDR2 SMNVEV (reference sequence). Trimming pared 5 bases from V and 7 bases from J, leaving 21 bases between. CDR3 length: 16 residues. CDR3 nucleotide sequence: TGTGCCAGCAGTACCGCCCCTAGTGGAGCTCTGAATGAGCAGTTCTTC. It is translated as CASSTAPSGALNEQFF.

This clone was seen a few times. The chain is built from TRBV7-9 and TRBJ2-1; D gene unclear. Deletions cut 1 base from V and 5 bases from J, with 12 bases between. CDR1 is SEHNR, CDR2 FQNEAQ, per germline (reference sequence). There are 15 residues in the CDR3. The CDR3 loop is CASSLDSSRNNEQFF. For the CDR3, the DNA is TGTGCCAGCAGCTTAGATAGTTCCCGCAACAATGAGCAGTTCTTC. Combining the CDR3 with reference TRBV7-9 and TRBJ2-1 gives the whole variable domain DTGVSQNPRHKITKRGQNVTFRCDPISEHNRLYWYRQTLGQGPEFLTYFQNEAQLEKSRLLSDRFSAERPKGSFSTLEIQRTEQGDSAMYLCASSLDSSRNNEQFFGPGTRLTVL.

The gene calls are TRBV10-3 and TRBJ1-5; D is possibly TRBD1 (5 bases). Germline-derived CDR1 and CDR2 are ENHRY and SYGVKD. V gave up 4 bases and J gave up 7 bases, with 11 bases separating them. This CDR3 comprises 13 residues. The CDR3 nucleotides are TGTGCCATCAGTGCCTCGGGGCGGCAGCCCCAGCATTTT. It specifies CAISASGRQPQHF.

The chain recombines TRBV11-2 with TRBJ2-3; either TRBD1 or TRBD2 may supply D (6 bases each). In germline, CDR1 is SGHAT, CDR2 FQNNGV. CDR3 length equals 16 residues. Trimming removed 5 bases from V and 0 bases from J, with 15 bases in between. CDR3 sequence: CASSPGDFPSTDTQYF. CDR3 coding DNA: TGTGCCAGCAGCCCAGGGGACTTCCCTAGCACAGATACGCAGTATTTT.